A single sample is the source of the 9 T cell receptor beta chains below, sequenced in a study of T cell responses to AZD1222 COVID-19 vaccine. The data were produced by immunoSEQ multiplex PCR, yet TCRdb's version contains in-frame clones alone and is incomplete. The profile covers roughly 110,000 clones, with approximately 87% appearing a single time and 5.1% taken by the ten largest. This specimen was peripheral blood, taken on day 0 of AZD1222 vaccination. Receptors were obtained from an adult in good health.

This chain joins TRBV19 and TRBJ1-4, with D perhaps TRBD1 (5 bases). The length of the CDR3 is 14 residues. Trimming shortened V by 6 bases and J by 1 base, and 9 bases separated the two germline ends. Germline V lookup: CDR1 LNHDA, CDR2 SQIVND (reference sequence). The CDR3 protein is CASRAGGTNEKLFF. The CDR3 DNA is TGTGCCAGTAGGGCGGGGGGAACTAATGAAAAACTGTTTTTT.

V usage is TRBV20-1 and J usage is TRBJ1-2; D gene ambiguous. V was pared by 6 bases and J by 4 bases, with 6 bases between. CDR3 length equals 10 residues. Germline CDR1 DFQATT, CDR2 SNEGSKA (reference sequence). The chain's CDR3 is CSAPSYGYTF. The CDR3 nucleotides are TGCAGTGCCCCCAGCTATGGCTACACCTTC.

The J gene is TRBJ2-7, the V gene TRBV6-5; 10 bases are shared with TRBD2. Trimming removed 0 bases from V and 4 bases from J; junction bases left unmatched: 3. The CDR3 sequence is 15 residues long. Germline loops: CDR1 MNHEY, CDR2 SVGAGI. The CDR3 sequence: CASSYSPSGSYEQYF. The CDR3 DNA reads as TGTGCCAGCAGTTACTCGCCTAGCGGGAGTTACGAGCAGTACTTC.

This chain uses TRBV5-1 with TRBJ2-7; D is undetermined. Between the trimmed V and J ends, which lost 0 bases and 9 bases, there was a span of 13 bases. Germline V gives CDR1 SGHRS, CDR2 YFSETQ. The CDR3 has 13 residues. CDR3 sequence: CASSLGYGLGQYF. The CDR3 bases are TGCGCCAGCAGCTTGGGATATGGTCTGGGGCAGTACTTC.

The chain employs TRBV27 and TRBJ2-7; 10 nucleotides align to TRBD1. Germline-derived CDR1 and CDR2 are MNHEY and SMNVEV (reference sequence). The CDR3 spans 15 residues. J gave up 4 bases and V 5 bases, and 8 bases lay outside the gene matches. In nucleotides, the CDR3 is TGTGCCAGCAGTACCAGACAGGGGGCTAGGTACGAGCAGTACTTC. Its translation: CASSTRQGARYEQYF.

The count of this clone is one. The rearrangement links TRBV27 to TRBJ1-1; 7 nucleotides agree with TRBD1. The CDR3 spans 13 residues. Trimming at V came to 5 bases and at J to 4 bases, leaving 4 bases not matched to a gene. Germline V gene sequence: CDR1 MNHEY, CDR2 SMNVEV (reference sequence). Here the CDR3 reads CASSPQGGTEAFF. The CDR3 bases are TGTGCCAGCAGTCCCCAGGGGGGCACTGAAGCTTTCTTT.

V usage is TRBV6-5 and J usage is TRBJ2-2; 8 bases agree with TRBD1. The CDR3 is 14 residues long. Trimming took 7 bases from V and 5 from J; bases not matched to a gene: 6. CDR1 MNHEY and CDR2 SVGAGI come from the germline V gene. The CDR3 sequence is CASKSRGQTGELFF. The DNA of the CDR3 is TGTGCCAGCAAATCCAGGGGGCAAACCGGGGAGCTGTTTTTT.

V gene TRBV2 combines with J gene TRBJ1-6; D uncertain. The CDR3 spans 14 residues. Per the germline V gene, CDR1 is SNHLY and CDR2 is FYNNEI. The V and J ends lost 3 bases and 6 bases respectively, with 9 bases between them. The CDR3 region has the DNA TGTGCCAGCAGTGATCGGCGAGTTAATTCACCCCTCCACTTT. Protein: CASSDRRVNSPLHF.

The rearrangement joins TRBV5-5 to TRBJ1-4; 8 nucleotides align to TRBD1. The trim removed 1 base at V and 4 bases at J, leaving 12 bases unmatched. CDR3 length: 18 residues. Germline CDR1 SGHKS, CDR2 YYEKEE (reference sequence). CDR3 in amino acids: CASSLPGGTGALNEKLFF. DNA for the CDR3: TGTGCCAGCAGCTTGCCGGGAGGGACAGGCGCCCTTAATGAAAAACTGTTTTTT.